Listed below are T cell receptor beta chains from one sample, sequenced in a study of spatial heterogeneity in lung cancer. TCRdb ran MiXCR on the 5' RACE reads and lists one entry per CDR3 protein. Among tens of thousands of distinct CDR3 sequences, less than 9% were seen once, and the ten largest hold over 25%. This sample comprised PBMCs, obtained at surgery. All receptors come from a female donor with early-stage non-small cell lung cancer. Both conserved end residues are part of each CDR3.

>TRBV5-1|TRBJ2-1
CASSTSSGGSYNEQFF
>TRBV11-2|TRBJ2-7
CASSHLGSYEQYF
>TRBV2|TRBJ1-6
CASNTDSYNSPLHF
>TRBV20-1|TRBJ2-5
CSATGTGGVKTQYF
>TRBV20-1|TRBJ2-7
CSAVGASGRSSYEQYF
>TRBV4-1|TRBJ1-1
CASSQERGPGEAFF
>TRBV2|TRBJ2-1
CASSVDEQFF
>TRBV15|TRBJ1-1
CATSRDHTNTEAFF
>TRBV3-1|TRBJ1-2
CASSQPYRVWGYTF
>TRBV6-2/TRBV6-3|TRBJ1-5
CASSTGNSNQPQHF
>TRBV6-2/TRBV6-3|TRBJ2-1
CASSYYHGAGEQFF
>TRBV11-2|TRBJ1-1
CASSRLGGKNTEAFF
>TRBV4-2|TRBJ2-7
CASSQPPRGEQYF
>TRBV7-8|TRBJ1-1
CASLTGTGGTEAFF
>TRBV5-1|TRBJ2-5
CASSAPGTNRKETQYF
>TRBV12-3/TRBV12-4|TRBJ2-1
CASSRGRGEQFF
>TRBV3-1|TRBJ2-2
CASSHKAGTGYTGELFF
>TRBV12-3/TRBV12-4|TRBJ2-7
CASSFRTDRSISYEQYF
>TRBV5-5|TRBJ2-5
CASSLGLGQETQYF
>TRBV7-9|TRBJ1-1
CASSLVDSKAFF
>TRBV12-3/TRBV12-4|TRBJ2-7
CASSLAYSYEQYF
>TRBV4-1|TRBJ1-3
CASSRPPAGASGNTIYF
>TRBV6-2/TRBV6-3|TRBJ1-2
CASSQDYYGYTF
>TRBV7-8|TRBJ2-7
CASSLGGRVSPYEQYF
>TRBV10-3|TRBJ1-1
CAITPRRENTEAFF
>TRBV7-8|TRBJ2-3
CASSLGLAGLMFTDTQYF
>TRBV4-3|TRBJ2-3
CASSQQVGTDTQYF
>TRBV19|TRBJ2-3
CASRGFASGGPSSTDTQYF
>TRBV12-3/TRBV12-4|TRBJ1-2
CASSGEGPNYGYTF
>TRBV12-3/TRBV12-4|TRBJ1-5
CASSLNNQPQHF
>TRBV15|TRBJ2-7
CATSRDSGFDEQYF
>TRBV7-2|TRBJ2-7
CASSSGPAAYEQYF
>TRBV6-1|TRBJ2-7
CASSEDLAGTVNYEQYF
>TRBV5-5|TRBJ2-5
CASSWMGTSSETQYF
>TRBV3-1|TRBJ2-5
CASSQTTEQETQYF